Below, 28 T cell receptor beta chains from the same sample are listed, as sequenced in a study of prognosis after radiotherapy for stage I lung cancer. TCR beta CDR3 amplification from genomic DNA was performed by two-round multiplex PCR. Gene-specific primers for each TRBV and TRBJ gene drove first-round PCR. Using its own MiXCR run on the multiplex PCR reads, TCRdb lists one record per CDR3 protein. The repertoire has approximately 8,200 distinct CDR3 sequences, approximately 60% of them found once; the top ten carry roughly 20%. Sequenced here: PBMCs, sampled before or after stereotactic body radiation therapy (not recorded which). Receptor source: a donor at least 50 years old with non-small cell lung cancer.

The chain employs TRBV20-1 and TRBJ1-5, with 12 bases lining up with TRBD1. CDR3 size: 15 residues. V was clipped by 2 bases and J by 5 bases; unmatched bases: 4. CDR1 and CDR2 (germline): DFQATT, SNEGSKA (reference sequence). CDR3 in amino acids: CSARYGTGGDQPQHF. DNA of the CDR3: TGCAGTGCTAGATACGGGACAGGGGGCGATCAGCCCCAGCATTTT.

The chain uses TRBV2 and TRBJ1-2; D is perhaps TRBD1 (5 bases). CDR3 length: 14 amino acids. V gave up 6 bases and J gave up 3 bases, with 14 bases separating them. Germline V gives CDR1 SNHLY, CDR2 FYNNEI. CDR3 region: CASRRSGSYYGYTF. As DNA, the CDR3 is TGTGCCAGCAGACGGTCAGGGTCTTACTATGGCTACACCTTC.

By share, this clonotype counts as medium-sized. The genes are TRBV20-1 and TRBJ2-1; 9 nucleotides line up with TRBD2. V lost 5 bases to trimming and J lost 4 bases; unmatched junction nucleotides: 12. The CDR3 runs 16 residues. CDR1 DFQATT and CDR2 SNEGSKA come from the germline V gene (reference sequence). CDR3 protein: CSADGEREVRYNEQFF. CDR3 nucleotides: TGCAGTGCTGACGGGGAGCGGGAGGTAAGGTACAATGAGCAGTTCTTC.

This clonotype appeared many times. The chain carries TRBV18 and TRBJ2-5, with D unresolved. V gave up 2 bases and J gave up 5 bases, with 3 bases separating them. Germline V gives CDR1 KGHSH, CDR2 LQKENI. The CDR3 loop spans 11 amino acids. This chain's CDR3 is CASSPRETQYF. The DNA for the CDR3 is TGTGCCAGCTCACCAAGGGAGACCCAGTACTTC.

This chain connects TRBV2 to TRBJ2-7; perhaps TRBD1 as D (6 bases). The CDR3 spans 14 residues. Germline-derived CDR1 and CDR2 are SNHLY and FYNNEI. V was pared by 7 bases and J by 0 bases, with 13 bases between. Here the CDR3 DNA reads TGTGCCAGCAACTCGGGACACCCCTCCTACGAGCAGTACTTC. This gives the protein CASNSGHPSYEQYF.

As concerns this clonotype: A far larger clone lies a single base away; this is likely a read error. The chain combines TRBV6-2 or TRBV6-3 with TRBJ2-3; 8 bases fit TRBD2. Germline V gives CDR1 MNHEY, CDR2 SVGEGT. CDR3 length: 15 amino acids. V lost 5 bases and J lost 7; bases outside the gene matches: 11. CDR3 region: CASSRRSGSANTQYF. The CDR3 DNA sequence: TGTGCCAGCAGTCGAAGAAGCGGGAGCGCAAATACGCAGTATTTT.

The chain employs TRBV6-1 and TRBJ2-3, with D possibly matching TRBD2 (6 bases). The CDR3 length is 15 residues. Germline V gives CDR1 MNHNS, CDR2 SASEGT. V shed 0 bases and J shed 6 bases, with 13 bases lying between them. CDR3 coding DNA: TGTGCCAGCAGTGAAGCGCTTCGGGGGAGGGATACGCAGTATTTT. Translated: CASSEALRGRDTQYF.

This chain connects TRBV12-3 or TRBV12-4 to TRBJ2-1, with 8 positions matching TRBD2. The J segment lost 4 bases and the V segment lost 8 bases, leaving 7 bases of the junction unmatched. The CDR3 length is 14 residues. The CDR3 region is CASGTSGSYNEQFF. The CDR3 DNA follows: TGTGCCAGCGGTACTAGCGGATCTTACAATGAGCAGTTCTTC.

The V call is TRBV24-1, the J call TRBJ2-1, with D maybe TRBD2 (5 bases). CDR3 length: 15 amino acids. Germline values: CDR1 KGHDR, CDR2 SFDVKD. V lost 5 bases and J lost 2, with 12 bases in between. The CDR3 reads CATSVEGPTYNEQFF. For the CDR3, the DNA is TGTGCCACCAGTGTCGAGGGCCCAACCTACAATGAGCAGTTCTTC.

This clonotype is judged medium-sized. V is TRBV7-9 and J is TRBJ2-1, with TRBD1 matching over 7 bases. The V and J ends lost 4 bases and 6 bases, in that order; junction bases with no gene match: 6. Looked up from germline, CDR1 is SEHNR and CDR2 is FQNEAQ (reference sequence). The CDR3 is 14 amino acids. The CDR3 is CASSSTDRANEQFF. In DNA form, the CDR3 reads TGTGCCAGCAGCTCGACTGACAGGGCCAATGAGCAGTTCTTC.

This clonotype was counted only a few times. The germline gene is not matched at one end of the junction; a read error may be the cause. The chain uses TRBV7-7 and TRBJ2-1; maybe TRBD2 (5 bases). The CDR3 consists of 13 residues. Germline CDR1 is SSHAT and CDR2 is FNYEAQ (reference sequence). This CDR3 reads CASSLALGNEQFF. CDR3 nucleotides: TGTGCTAGCAGCTTAGCGTTGGGCAATGAGCAGTTCTTC.

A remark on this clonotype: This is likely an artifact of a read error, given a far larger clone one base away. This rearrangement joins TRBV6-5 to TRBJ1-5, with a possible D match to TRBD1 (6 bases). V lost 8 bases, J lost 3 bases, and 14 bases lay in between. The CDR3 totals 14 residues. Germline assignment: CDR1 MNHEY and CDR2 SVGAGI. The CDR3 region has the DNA TGTGCCAGCCAGGACAGAGCGGTCAATCAGCCCCAGCATTTT. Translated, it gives CASQDRAVNQPQHF.

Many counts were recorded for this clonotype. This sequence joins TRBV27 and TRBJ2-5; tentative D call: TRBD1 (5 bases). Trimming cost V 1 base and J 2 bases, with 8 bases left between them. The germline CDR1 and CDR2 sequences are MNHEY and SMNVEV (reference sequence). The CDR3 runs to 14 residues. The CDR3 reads CASSLLGAQETQYF. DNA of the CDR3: TGTGCCAGCAGTTTATTAGGGGCACAAGAGACCCAGTACTTC.

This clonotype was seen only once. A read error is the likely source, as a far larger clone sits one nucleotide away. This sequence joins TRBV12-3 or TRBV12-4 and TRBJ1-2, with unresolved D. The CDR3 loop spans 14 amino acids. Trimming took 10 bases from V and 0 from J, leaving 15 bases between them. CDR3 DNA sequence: TGTGCCAACAGCCCGGACCTCTCTAACTATGGCTACACCTTC. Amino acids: CANSPDLSNYGYTF.

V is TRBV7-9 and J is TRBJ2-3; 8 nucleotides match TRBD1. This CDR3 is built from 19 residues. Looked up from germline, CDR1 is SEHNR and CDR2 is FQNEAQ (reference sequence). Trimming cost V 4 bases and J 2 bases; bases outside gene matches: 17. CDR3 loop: CASSSPARTGPQITDTQYF. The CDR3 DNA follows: TGTGCCAGCAGCTCCCCGGCTCGGACAGGGCCCCAAATCACAGATACGCAGTATTTT.

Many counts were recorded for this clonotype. DNA for the CDR3: TGTGCCAGCAGACCGGGACTAGCGGGAGATACGCAGTATTTT. It translates to CASRPGLAGDTQYF. The chain combines TRBV2 with TRBJ2-3, with 12 bases identical to TRBD2. Unmatched junction bases numbered 3, after V lost 6 bases and J lost 5 bases. Germline loops: CDR1 SNHLY, CDR2 FYNNEI. The CDR3 length is 14 residues.

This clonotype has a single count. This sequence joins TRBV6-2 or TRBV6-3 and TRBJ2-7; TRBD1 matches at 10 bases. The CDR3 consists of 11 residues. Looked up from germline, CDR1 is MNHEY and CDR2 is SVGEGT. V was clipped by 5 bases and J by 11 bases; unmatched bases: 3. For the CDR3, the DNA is TGTGCCAGCAGTCAGGGACAGGGGAAGTACTTC. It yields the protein CASSQGQGKYF.

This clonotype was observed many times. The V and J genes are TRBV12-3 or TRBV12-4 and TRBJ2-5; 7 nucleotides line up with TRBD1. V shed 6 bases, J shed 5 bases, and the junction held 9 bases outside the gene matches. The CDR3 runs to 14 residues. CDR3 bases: TGTGCCAGCAGCCGTACAGGGGTGGGCGAGACCCAGTACTTC. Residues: CASSRTGVGETQYF.

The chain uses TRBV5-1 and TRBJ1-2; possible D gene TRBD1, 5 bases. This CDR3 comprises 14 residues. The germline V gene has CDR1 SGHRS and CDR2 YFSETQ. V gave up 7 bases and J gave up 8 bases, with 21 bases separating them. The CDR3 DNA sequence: TGCGCCAGCGGGGACGTTGAACCAGGGTACGGCTACACCTTC. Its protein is CASGDVEPGYGYTF.

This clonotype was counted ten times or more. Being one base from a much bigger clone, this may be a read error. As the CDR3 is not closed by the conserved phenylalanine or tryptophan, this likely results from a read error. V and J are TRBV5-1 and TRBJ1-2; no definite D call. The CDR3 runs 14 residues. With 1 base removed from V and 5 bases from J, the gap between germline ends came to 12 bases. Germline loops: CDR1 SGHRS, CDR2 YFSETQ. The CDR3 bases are TGCGCCAGCAGCTTGTCGGATTTGACATATGGCTACACCTCC. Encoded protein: CASSLSDLTYGYTS.

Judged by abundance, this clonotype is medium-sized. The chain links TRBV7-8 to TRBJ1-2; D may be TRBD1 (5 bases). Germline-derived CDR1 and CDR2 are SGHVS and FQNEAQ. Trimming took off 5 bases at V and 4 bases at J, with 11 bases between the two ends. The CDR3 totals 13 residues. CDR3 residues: CASSLDRSYGYTF. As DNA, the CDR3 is TGTGCCAGCAGCCTTGACAGAAGCTATGGCTACACCTTC.

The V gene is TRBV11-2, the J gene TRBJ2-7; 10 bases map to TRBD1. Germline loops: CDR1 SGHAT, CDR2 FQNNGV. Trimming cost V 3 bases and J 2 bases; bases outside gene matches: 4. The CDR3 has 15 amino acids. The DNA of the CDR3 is TGTGCCAGCAGCTTCAATGACAGGGGGCCCTACGAGCAGTACTTC. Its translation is CASSFNDRGPYEQYF.

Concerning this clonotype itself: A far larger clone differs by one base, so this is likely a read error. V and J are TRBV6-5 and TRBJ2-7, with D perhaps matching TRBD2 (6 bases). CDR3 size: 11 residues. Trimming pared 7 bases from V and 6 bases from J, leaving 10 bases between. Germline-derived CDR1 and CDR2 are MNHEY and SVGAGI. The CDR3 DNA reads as TGTGCCAGCATCCGGGAGAGCGAGCAGTACTTC. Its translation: CASIRESEQYF.

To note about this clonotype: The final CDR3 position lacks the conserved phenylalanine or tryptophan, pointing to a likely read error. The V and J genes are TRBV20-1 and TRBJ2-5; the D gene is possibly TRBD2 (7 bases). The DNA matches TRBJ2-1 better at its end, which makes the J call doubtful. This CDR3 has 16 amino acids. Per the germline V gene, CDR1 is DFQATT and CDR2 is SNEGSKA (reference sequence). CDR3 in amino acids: CSAPGEGGERRNEQFL. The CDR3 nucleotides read TGCAGTGCTCCAGGGGAAGGGGGGGAGAGAAGGAATGAGCAGTTCCTC.

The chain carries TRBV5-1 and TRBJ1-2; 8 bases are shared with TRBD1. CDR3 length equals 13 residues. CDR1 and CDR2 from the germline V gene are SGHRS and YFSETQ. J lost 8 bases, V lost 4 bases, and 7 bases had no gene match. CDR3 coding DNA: TGCGCCAGCAGCCAAACAGGGGGAACGGGCTACACCTTC. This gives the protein CASSQTGGTGYTF. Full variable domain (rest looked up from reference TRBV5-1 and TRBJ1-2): KAGVTQTPRYLIKTRGQQVTLSCSPISGHRSVSWYQQTPGQGLQFLFEYFSETQRNKGNFPGRFSGRQFSNSRSEMNVSTLELGDSALYLCASSQTGGTGYTFGSGTRLTVV.

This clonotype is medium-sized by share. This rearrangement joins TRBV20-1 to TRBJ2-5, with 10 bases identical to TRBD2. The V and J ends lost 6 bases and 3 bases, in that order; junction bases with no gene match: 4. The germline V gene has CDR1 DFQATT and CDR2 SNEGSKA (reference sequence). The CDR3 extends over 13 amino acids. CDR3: CSARLAGKETQYF. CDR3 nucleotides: TGCAGTGCCAGACTAGCGGGCAAAGAGACCCAGTACTTC.

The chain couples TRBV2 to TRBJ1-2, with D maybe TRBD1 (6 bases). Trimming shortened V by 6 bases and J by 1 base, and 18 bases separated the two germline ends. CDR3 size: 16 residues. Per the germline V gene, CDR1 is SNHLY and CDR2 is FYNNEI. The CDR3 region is CASSAGPRGNNYGYTF. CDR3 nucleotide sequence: TGTGCCAGCAGCGCCGGGCCCAGGGGAAATAACTATGGCTACACCTTC.

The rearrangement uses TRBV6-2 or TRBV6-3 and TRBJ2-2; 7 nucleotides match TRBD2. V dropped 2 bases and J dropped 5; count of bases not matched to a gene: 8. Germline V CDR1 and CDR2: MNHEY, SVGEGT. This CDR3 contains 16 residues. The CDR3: CASSYRPLLATGELFF. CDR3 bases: TGTGCCAGCAGTTACCGACCCCTACTAGCGACCGGGGAGCTGTTTTTT.